Following are 30 T cell receptor beta chains from one sample sequenced in a study of shared clonotypes between healthy human individuals. TCRdb keeps only in-frame clones here, not all; method: immunoSEQ multiplex PCR. The sample includes some 500,000 clones, roughly 85% seen only once; the top ten take around 12%. The source material was PBMCs. The origin of the receptors is a woman aged 40-49 years in good health. Some clones in this sample may be carry-over from other donors' samples.

For this clone: The sample holds other DNA sequences that translate to the same CDR3. The rearrangement uses TRBV7-9 and TRBJ2-7; 8 bases match TRBD2. The CDR3 is 14 amino acids. Trimming took 2 bases from V and 3 from J; bases not matched to a gene: 3. The germline gives CDR1 SEHNR, CDR2 FQNEAQ (reference sequence). Here the CDR3 reads CASSLTGTSYEQYF. In DNA, the CDR3 is TGTGCCAGCAGCTTAACTGGGACTAGCTACGAGCAGTACTTC.

This clone was observed many times. This chain links TRBV27 with TRBJ2-1; 7 bases map to TRBD2. This CDR3 is built from 14 residues. Per the germline V gene, CDR1 is MNHEY and CDR2 is SMNVEV (reference sequence). V was pared by 6 bases and J by 5 bases, with 7 bases of the junction left unmatched. The CDR3 nucleotides are TGTGCCAGCAGGTGGGACTACCGTAACAATGAGCAGTTCTTC. Amino acids: CASRWDYRNNEQFF.

The rearrangement links TRBV11-2 to TRBJ2-5; D is perhaps TRBD1 (6 bases). The DNA matches TRBJ2-7 better at its end, which makes the J call doubtful. Germline assignment: CDR1 SGHAT and CDR2 FQNNGV. The CDR3 is 13 amino acids. The chain's CDR3 is CASSRDTTYEQYF. The CDR3 DNA sequence: TGTGCCAGCAGCCGGGACACCACCTACGAGCAGTACTTC.

This clone has only one observation. J is TRBJ2-3 and V is TRBV4-3; TRBD2 is a possible D gene (5 bases). The CDR3 length is 13 residues. Germline CDR1 LGHNA, CDR2 YSLEER. The V end was cut by 0 bases, the J end by 6 bases, with 7 bases between. In nucleotides, the CDR3 is TGCGCCAGCAGCCAAGAACGGAGGGATACGCAGTATTTT. This encodes CASSQERRDTQYF.

This clone was seen ten or more times. The chain carries TRBV6-1 and TRBJ2-3; D remains ambiguous. Germline V CDR1 and CDR2: MNHNS, SASEGT. Between the trimmed V and J ends, which lost 5 bases and 1 base, there was a span of 10 bases. There are 14 residues in the CDR3. The CDR3 loop reads CASSPGRGTDTQYF. The CDR3 DNA reads TGTGCCAGCAGTCCTGGACGAGGCACAGATACGCAGTATTTT.

The chain employs TRBV27 and TRBJ2-5; 12 nucleotides match TRBD1. V gave up 6 bases and J gave up 5 bases; unmatched junction bases: 10. The CDR3 spans 16 residues. Germline assignment: CDR1 MNHEY and CDR2 SMNVEV (reference sequence). The CDR3 here is CASRRPGQGARETQYF. The CDR3 coding sequence is TGTGCCAGCAGACGTCCGGGACAGGGGGCGCGGGAGACCCAGTACTTC.

The V and J genes are TRBV6-1 and TRBJ2-2; possibly TRBD2 for D (5 bases). Trimming removed 4 bases from V and 9 bases from J, with 21 bases in between. CDR3 size: 16 residues. Germline V CDR1 and CDR2: MNHNS, SASEGT. CDR3 coding DNA: TGTGCCAGCAGTGTAGTAGGAGCGGCTGGCGGCCGGGAGCTGTTTTTT. Protein: CASSVVGAAGGRELFF.

This rearrangement joins TRBV5-4 to TRBJ2-7; 9 nucleotides match TRBD1. CDR1 is SGHNT, CDR2 YYREEE, per germline (reference sequence). The trim removed 1 base at V and 0 bases at J, leaving 2 bases unmatched. This CDR3 region has 15 residues. DNA for the CDR3: TGTGCCAGCAGCTTGAGGGACAGGGACTCCTACGAGCAGTACTTC. It specifies CASSLRDRDSYEQYF.

The gene calls are TRBV29-1 and TRBJ1-2; D might be TRBD1 (5 bases). Trimming pared 4 bases from V and 3 bases from J, leaving 12 bases between. The CDR3 has 13 residues. Per germline, CDR1 SQVTM and CDR2 ANQGSEA. CDR3 amino acids: CSVGEGGDYGYTF. CDR3 bases: TGCAGCGTTGGGGAGGGAGGGGACTATGGCTACACCTTC.

To note about this clone: Compared with germline, one end of the junction differs, possibly owing to a read error. The chain uses TRBV11-3 and TRBJ2-2; 14 bases are a match to TRBD2. Germline V gives CDR1 SGHNT, CDR2 YENEEA. The CDR3 is 16 amino acids. CDR3 residues: CASSETSGRVTGEPFF. The DNA for the CDR3 is TGTGCCAGCAGTGAGACTAGCGGGAGGGTCACCGGGGAGCCGTTTTTT.

The chain combines TRBV5-6 with TRBJ1-2; the D is unclear. The CDR3 runs to 12 residues. The germline CDR1 and CDR2 sequences are SGHDT and YYEEEE. Trimming pared 2 bases from V and 2 bases from J, leaving 4 bases between. The chain's CDR3 is CASSFTNYGYTF. CDR3 bases: TGTGCCAGCAGCTTTACGAACTATGGCTACACCTTC. The whole variable domain, remainder taken from reference TRBV5-6 and TRBJ1-2, is DAGVTQSPTHLIKTRGQQVTLRCSPKSGHDTVSWYQQALGQGPQFIFQYYEEEERQRGNFPDRFSGHQFPNYSSELNVNALLLGDSALYLCASSFTNYGYTFGSGTRLTVV.

The table lists this clone with a few counts. The chain joins TRBV18 to TRBJ1-3; TRBD1 is a possible D gene (6 bases). Germline assignment: CDR1 KGHSH and CDR2 LQKENI. Trimming stripped 2 bases from V and 5 bases from J, with 10 bases between. This CDR3 contains 14 residues. The CDR3 region is CASSPWTERNTIYF. The CDR3 DNA sequence: TGTGCCAGCTCACCATGGACAGAAAGAAACACCATATATTTT.

V gene TRBV10-2 combines with J gene TRBJ2-7; 8 bases align to TRBD2. V lost 4 bases to trimming and J lost 5 bases; unmatched junction nucleotides: 13. Looked up from germline, CDR1 is WSHSY and CDR2 is SAAADI. CDR3 length equals 16 residues. The CDR3 DNA reads TGCGCCAGCAGTGCTCCTTATAGCGGGGAGACGCACGAGCAGTACTTC. It yields the protein CASSAPYSGETHEQYF.

This rearrangement joins TRBV11-2 to TRBJ1-4; 11 nucleotides match TRBD1. This CDR3 comprises 15 residues. Trimming took 5 bases from V and 8 from J; bases not matched to a gene: 7. Germline lookup yields CDR1 SGHAT and CDR2 FQNNGV. Written as DNA, the CDR3 is TGTGCCAGCAGCGGAAGGACAGGGGGCAGAGAAAAACTGTTTTTT. Encoded protein: CASSGRTGGREKLFF.

The chain uses TRBV2 and TRBJ2-3, with D perhaps matching TRBD2 (5 bases). The CDR3 is 14 residues long. Germline loops: CDR1 SNHLY, CDR2 FYNNEI. The germline V and J ends were trimmed by 6 bases and 4 bases, with 14 bases remaining between them. The CDR3 nucleotides are TGTGCCAGCAGATCGGGCCGCGGGCCAGATACGCAGTATTTT. As protein: CASRSGRGPDTQYF.

This chain connects TRBV29-1 to TRBJ2-7; D uncertain. Germline V gene sequence: CDR1 SQVTM, CDR2 ANQGSEA. The CDR3 sequence is 13 residues long. V was trimmed by 5 bases and J by 4 bases, leaving 15 bases between them. The CDR3 loop reads CSVLTGDGYEQYF. In DNA, the CDR3 is TGCAGCGTTTTAACCGGAGACGGTTACGAGCAGTACTTC.

This sequence joins TRBV4-1 and TRBJ2-7, with 8 bases that match TRBD2. Germline values: CDR1 MGHRA, CDR2 YSYEKL. J was trimmed by 6 bases and V by 0 bases; bases with no gene match: 7. The CDR3 is 15 residues long. The CDR3 sequence: CASSQDRSGRREQYF. As DNA, the CDR3 is TGCGCCAGCAGCCAAGATAGGAGCGGGAGACGCGAGCAGTACTTC.

CDR3 bases: TGTGCCAGTAATCGGCAAACGAACACCGGGGAGCTGTTTTTT. It specifies CASNRQTNTGELFF. This rearrangement joins TRBV19 to TRBJ2-2; no clear D. CDR1 is LNHDA, CDR2 SQIVND, per germline (reference sequence). The V and J ends lost 7 bases and 0 bases respectively, with 9 bases between them. CDR3 size: 14 residues.

The V and J genes are TRBV28 and TRBJ1-5; 11 nucleotides match TRBD1. The length of the CDR3 is 15 residues. Germline values: CDR1 MDHEN, CDR2 SYDVKM. The trim removed 3 bases at V and 6 bases at J, leaving 4 bases unmatched. The CDR3 coding sequence is TGTGCCAGCAGTTTGGACAGGGGGCAGATTCAGCCCCAGCATTTT. Its translation is CASSLDRGQIQPQHF.

This clone turned up a few times. V is TRBV4-1 and J is TRBJ1-1; TRBD1 might be the D (5 bases). Trimming shortened V by 0 bases and J by 5 bases, and 13 bases separated the two germline ends. This CDR3 is built from 15 residues. CDR1 and CDR2 from the germline V gene are MGHRA and YSYEKL. CDR3 amino acids: CASSQEFRGWTEAFF. CDR3 bases: TGCGCCAGCAGCCAAGAATTTAGGGGATGGACTGAAGCTTTCTTT.

This clone was recorded only once. The chain combines TRBV27 with TRBJ2-3; no clear D gene. Germline CDR1 is MNHEY and CDR2 is SMNVEV (reference sequence). This CDR3 spans 13 amino acids. Trimming shortened V by 3 bases and J by 3 bases, and 7 bases separated the two germline ends. The DNA of the CDR3 is TGTGCCAGCAGTTTTTTGAGTACAGATACGCAGTATTTT. Encoded protein: CASSFLSTDTQYF.

For the CDR3, the DNA is TGTGCCAGCAGCTCGACTAACAGGGAACGAGAGACCCAGTACTTC. Translation: CASSSTNRERETQYF. V is TRBV7-9 and J is TRBJ2-5, with D perhaps matching TRBD1 (6 bases). CDR3 length: 15 amino acids. The V end lost 4 bases, the J end lost 4 bases, and 16 bases lay between the germline ends. Germline V lookup: CDR1 SEHNR, CDR2 FQNEAQ (reference sequence).

The chain employs TRBV29-1 and TRBJ2-7, with D possibly called TRBD1 or TRBD2 (5 bases each). Per the germline V gene, CDR1 is SQVTM and CDR2 is ANQGSEA. The CDR3 is 12 amino acids. Trimming left V 7 bases short and J 2 bases short, with 12 bases between. In nucleotides, the CDR3 is TGCAGCGGAGGGGACGGGCCCTACGAGCAGTACTTC. Translation gives CSGGDGPYEQYF.

This chain links TRBV5-8 with TRBJ2-7; 9 bases map to TRBD1. The germline CDR1 and CDR2 sequences are SGHTS and YDEGEE. V was pared by 2 bases and J by 2 bases, with 2 bases of the junction left unmatched. The CDR3 sequence is 14 residues long. The CDR3 sequence: CASSLRTGAYEQYF. The DNA for the CDR3 is TGTGCCAGCAGCTTAAGGACAGGGGCCTACGAGCAGTACTTC.

With respect to this clone: Other DNA sequences in this specimen translate into the identical CDR3. The chain employs TRBV7-8 and TRBJ2-7; unclear D gene. V lost 5 bases to trimming and J lost 6 bases, with 8 bases between them. CDR1 and CDR2 (germline): SGHVS, FQNEAQ. The CDR3 loop spans 11 amino acids. The CDR3 loop reads CASSLGREQYF. The CDR3 region has the DNA TGTGCCAGCAGCCTAGGACGCGAGCAGTACTTC.

V usage is TRBV25-1 and J usage is TRBJ2-7; TRBD1 or TRBD2 may be the D gene (5 bases each). V lost 3 bases to trimming and J lost 5 bases, with 20 bases between them. In germline, CDR1 is MGHDK, CDR2 SYGVNS. CDR3 size: 16 residues. CDR3 nucleotide sequence: TGTGCCAGCAGTGAGGGGGTGAGGACCTGGACGGACGAGCAGTACTTC. It specifies CASSEGVRTWTDEQYF.

The sample holds a few counts of this clone. The CDR3 nucleotides are TGTGCCAGCAGTGAAGGGGGACGATGGCTCTACGAGCAGTACTTC. Translation gives CASSEGGRWLYEQYF. V gene TRBV6-1 combines with J gene TRBJ2-7, with D possibly called TRBD1 or TRBD2 (5 bases each). Germline assignment: CDR1 MNHNS and CDR2 SASEGT. V dropped 1 base and J dropped 3 bases, with 13 bases sitting between them. There are 15 residues in the CDR3.

CDR3 loop: CASSGGSYEQYF. In DNA form, the CDR3 reads TGCGCCAGCAGTGGGGGTTCCTACGAGCAGTACTTC. The J gene is TRBJ2-7, the V gene TRBV10-2, with no clear D. In germline, CDR1 is WSHSY, CDR2 SAAADI. CDR3 length equals 12 residues. V shed 4 bases and J shed 1 base, with 5 bases lying between them.

CDR3 coding DNA: TGTGCCAGCAGCTCGGGACAGGGAAACTTAATCCACTACGAGCAGTACTTC. It yields the protein CASSSGQGNLIHYEQYF. This rearrangement joins TRBV7-9 to TRBJ2-7; TRBD1 agrees at 9 bases. CDR3 length: 17 residues. J was trimmed by 3 bases and V by 4 bases; bases with no gene match: 13. Per the germline V gene, CDR1 is SEHNR and CDR2 is FQNEAQ (reference sequence).

This clone was recorded a few times. V is TRBV21-1 and J is TRBJ1-4. TRBV21-1 is a listed pseudogene. This CDR3 contains 19 residues. The CDR3 bases are TGTGCCAGCAGCAAATCGGAAGACAAGAGACGGGCAGCTAATGAAAAACTGTTTTTT. This sequence encodes CASSKSEDKRRAANEKLFF.